This T cell receptor (beta chain) was recorded in a study of cytomegalovirus exposure and HLA in healthy donors. The PCR contained 60 Vbeta and 13 Jbeta primers. Clones were sequenced by immunoSEQ multiplex PCR, and TCRdb holds only the in-frame ones, with some missing. Found here are about 62,000 clones, about 82% of them singletons; the top ten hold just under 3%. Sequencing input: PBMCs. The clonotype originates from a woman aged 30 to 39 in good health and CMV-seronegative.

CDR3 sequence (DNA): TGTGCCAGTAGTTACGGCAGGTTAGCAGATACGCAGTATTTT. Translation: CASSYGRLADTQYF. The rearrangement links TRBV19 to TRBJ2-3; D is ambiguous. Germline-derived CDR1 and CDR2 are LNHDA and SQIVND (reference sequence). V dropped 5 bases and J dropped 4 bases, with 13 bases sitting between them. The CDR3 runs to 14 residues.